One sample yielded the 19 T cell receptor beta chains listed below, sequenced in a study of blood T cells in healthy people across ages. PCR was performed a second time for roughly 6 to 12 cycles using a sample-barcoded 5' primer and a J-beta primer mix. MiXCR, applied by TCRdb to the 5' RACE reads, yields one record per CDR3 protein. The sample contains more than 650,000 distinct CDR3 sequences, around half of which appear only once. The sample was blood. These receptors all stem from a man older than 75 in good health.

V and J are TRBV2 and TRBJ2-1; 12 bases are a match to TRBD2. The germline gives CDR1 SNHLY, CDR2 FYNNEI. The ends lost 6 bases at V and 5 bases at J; junction bases unmatched: 11. CDR3 length: 17 amino acids. DNA for the CDR3: TGTGCCAGCAGAAACGATAGACTAGCGGGAGAAGACAATGAGCAGTTCTTC. Translation: CASRNDRLAGEDNEQFF.

This chain uses TRBV7-6 with TRBJ1-1; TRBD1 agrees at 10 bases. The CDR3 consists of 13 residues. Per germline, CDR1 SGHVS and CDR2 FNYEAQ. J was trimmed by 11 bases and V by 5 bases; bases with no gene match: 8. CDR3 residues: CASSPRDRGGAFF. The CDR3 nucleotides read TGTGCCAGCAGCCCCCGGGACAGGGGAGGTGCTTTCTTT.

The V and J genes are TRBV24-1 and TRBJ2-7; D is uncertain. Germline CDR1 is KGHDR and CDR2 is SFDVKD. V was trimmed by 3 bases and J by 7 bases, leaving 9 bases between them. The CDR3 is 12 amino acids. The CDR3: CATSDRSMEQYF. The CDR3 DNA follows: TGTGCCACCAGTGATCGGTCCATGGAGCAGTACTTC.

The rearrangement uses TRBV6-1 and TRBJ2-1, with TRBD2 matching over 16 bases. Germline V lookup: CDR1 MNHNS, CDR2 SASEGT. There are 18 residues in the CDR3. J was trimmed by 6 bases and V by 5 bases; bases with no gene match: 10. For the CDR3, the DNA is TGTGCCAGCAGTCTCGGGACTAGCGGGAGGGCGGGCCCCAATGAGCAGTTCTTC. It translates to CASSLGTSGRAGPNEQFF.

The chain has TRBV4-1 and TRBJ1-1; maybe TRBD1 (5 bases). V shed 4 bases and J shed 11 bases, with 17 bases lying between them. CDR3 length: 13 residues. Germline V gene lookup returns CDR1 MGHRA and CDR2 YSYEKL. CDR3 in amino acids: CASSRGNQASAFF. CDR3 in DNA: TGCGCCAGCAGCCGGGGGAACCAAGCTTCGGCTTTCTTT.

The chain joins TRBV7-6 to TRBJ2-3, with D perhaps matching TRBD2 (6 bases). The CDR3 contains 14 residues. The germline V and J ends were trimmed by 7 bases and 2 bases, with 13 bases remaining between them. Germline assignment: CDR1 SGHVS and CDR2 FNYEAQ. The CDR3 region is CASMGRGSTDTQYF. CDR3 bases: TGTGCCAGCATGGGGCGGGGATCCACAGATACGCAGTATTTT.

The chain links TRBV20-1 to TRBJ2-7; TRBD1 aligns across 8 bases. Germline loops: CDR1 DFQATT, CDR2 SNEGSKA (reference sequence). V gave up 5 bases and J gave up 0 bases; unmatched junction bases: 9. This CDR3 is 15 amino acids long. The CDR3 protein is CSAAKGTGSSYEQYF. The CDR3, as DNA: TGCAGTGCTGCTAAAGGGACAGGCAGCTCCTACGAGCAGTACTTC.

V and J are TRBV20-1 and TRBJ2-7, with D perhaps TRBD2 (6 bases). CDR1 is DFQATT, CDR2 SNEGSKA, per germline (reference sequence). V was trimmed by 3 bases and J by 3 bases, leaving 18 bases between them. CDR3 length: 15 amino acids. CDR3: CSARLLHRSGYEQYF. The CDR3 nucleotides read TGCAGTGCTAGGCTACTCCATCGTAGCGGCTACGAGCAGTACTTC.

This clonotype has a handful of counts. V and J are TRBV14 and TRBJ2-7; a weak D match, TRBD1 (6 bases). The CDR3 extends over 14 amino acids. Looked up from germline, CDR1 is SGHDN and CDR2 is FVKESK. V was cut by 1 base and J by 2 bases, with 9 bases left in between. The CDR3, as DNA: TGTGCCAGCAGCCAAGTCCAGGGGCCCTACGAGCAGTACTTC. Protein: CASSQVQGPYEQYF. The full variable domain, in which reference TRBV14 and TRBJ2-7 provide the parts outside the CDR3, is EAGVTQFPSHSVIEKGQTVTLRCDPISGHDNLYWYRRVMGKEIKFLLHFVKESKQDESGMPNNRFLAERTGGTYSTLKVQPAELEDSGVYFCASSQVQGPYEQYFGPGTRLTVT.

The chain employs TRBV25-1 and TRBJ2-5; no reliable D call. CDR1 and CDR2 from the germline V gene are MGHDK and SYGVNS. CDR3 length: 13 residues. Deletions cut 1 base from V and 4 bases from J, with 7 bases between. This CDR3 is CASSEWWGETQYF. The DNA for the CDR3 is TGTGCCAGCAGTGAATGGTGGGGAGAGACCCAGTACTTC.

About this clonotype itself: A read error may account for a junction end that differs from germline. The V call is TRBV4-2, the J call TRBJ1-6, with a weak D call TRBD1 (6 bases). Looked up from germline, CDR1 is LGHNA and CDR2 is YNFKEQ. CDR3 length equals 20 residues. CDR3 region: CASSQDIVPGVSSSNSPLHF. DNA for the CDR3: TGTGCCAGCAGCCAAGATATAGTTCCAGGGGTATCCTCCTCTAATTCACCCCTCCACTTT.

The J gene is TRBJ2-1, the V gene TRBV12-3 or TRBV12-4; 10 nucleotides agree with TRBD1. V shed 5 bases, J shed 7 bases, and the junction held 11 bases outside the gene matches. The CDR3 totals 16 residues. CDR3 sequence: CASSVTGTGARNEQFF. CDR3 in DNA: TGTGCCAGCAGTGTTACCGGGACAGGGGCTAGGAATGAGCAGTTCTTC.

This chain joins TRBV5-1 and TRBJ2-1; possibly TRBD2 for D (6 bases). Germline assignment: CDR1 SGHRS and CDR2 YFSETQ. This CDR3 contains 14 residues. V lost 2 bases, J lost 6 bases, and 12 bases lay in between. As DNA, the CDR3 is TGCGCCAGCAGCTTTGAGCGGGTGGGCAATGAGCAGTTCTTC. Protein sequence: CASSFERVGNEQFF.

Turning to this clonotype: This likely comes from a read error, as the CDR3 has no conserved phenylalanine or tryptophan at its end. V and J are TRBV29-1 and TRBJ2-7; D is undetermined. In germline, CDR1 is SQVTM, CDR2 ANQGSEA. The CDR3 is 12 amino acids. V was shortened by 5 bases and J by 7 bases, with 15 bases between the two germline ends. CDR3 in DNA: TGCAGCGTTAAACGGACCGAAAGGGAGCAGTACTCC. Residues: CSVKRTEREQYS.

This clonotype was observed a few times. V usage is TRBV20-1 and J usage is TRBJ2-7; D remains ambiguous. This CDR3 has 15 amino acids. CDR1 and CDR2 from the germline V gene are DFQATT and SNEGSKA (reference sequence). Between the trimmed V and J ends, which lost 1 base and 0 bases, there was a span of 13 bases. The CDR3 sequence is CSARVSEGSSYEQYF. DNA of the CDR3: TGCAGTGCTAGAGTCTCGGAAGGCAGCTCCTACGAGCAGTACTTC.

The chain employs TRBV12-3 or TRBV12-4 and TRBJ2-7; 9 bases align to TRBD1. CDR3 length equals 14 residues. After removal of 3 bases from V and 3 bases from J, the junction contained 3 bases not matched to a gene. CDR3 residues: CASSFGTGLYEQYF. The CDR3, as DNA: TGTGCCAGCAGTTTTGGGACAGGGCTCTACGAGCAGTACTTC.

The chain recombines TRBV5-4 with TRBJ1-2; D is undetermined. V lost 5 bases, J lost 3 bases, and 17 bases lay in between. The germline CDR1 and CDR2 sequences are SGHNT and YYREEE (reference sequence). There are 15 residues in the CDR3. DNA for the CDR3: TGTGCCAGCAGTTATTCCGCCTCGGTTGACTATGGCTACACCTTC. This encodes CASSYSASVDYGYTF.

In the case of this clonotype: The junction and the germline gene differ at one end; a read error may be behind it. The rearrangement uses TRBV12-3 or TRBV12-4 and TRBJ2-7, with 7 nucleotides matching TRBD1. The CDR3 length is 15 residues. In DNA, the CDR3 is TGTGCCAGCAGTTGGGGAAGGGACAGCTTCTACGAGCAGTACTTT. As protein: CASSWGRDSFYEQYF.

The J gene is TRBJ1-6, the V gene TRBV3-1, with D unresolved. Germline V gene sequence: CDR1 LGHDT, CDR2 YNNKEL (reference sequence). V lost 3 bases and J lost 9, with 9 bases in between. This CDR3 has 13 amino acids. In DNA form, the CDR3 reads TGTGCCAGCAGCCAGGACTGGGGTTCACCCCTCCACTTT. Translating gives CASSQDWGSPLHF.